These 18 T cell receptor beta chains were all obtained from the same sample, sequenced in a study of blood T cell repertoires in COVID-19. Produced via immunoSEQ multiplex PCR; TCRdb's table is partial and in-frame only. The repertoire includes about 370,000 clones, roughly 91% of them detected once, and about 1.7% sits in the top ten. Sequencing was performed on PBMCs or T cells enriched from blood (not recorded which). These receptors were taken from a woman younger than 45 who had recovered from COVID-19.

This chain joins TRBV7-6 and TRBJ2-1; possible D gene TRBD2, 5 bases. Germline V gene lookup returns CDR1 SGHVS and CDR2 FNYEAQ. The CDR3 covers 16 residues. Trimming shortened V by 5 bases and J by 2 bases, and 16 bases separated the two germline ends. CDR3 nucleotide sequence: TGTGCCAGCAGCCAATGGAGCGGTTCTGCCTACAATGAGCAGTTCTTC. It specifies CASSQWSGSAYNEQFF.

V and J are TRBV6-5 and TRBJ2-2; perhaps TRBD1 as D (7 bases). CDR1 is MNHEY, CDR2 SVGAGI, per germline. The CDR3 totals 15 residues. Trimming left V 7 bases short and J 3 bases short, with 15 bases between. CDR3: CASNIRGVDTGELFF. CDR3 nucleotides: TGTGCCAGCAATATCAGGGGGGTTGACACCGGGGAGCTGTTTTTT.

V usage is TRBV19 and J usage is TRBJ2-7; tentatively, D is TRBD1 (6 bases). This CDR3 is built from 13 residues. The V end lost 1 base, the J end lost 7 bases, and 11 bases lay between the germline ends. Germline CDR1 and CDR2: LNHDA and SQIVND (reference sequence). CDR3: CASSIGGGEEQYF. CDR3 in DNA: TGTGCCAGTAGTATAGGAGGGGGAGAAGAGCAGTACTTC.

Here the CDR3 reads CASSYAQGGIDTQYF. CDR3 DNA: TGTGCCAGCAGTTACGCCCAGGGGGGAATAGATACGCAGTATTTT. The chain is built from TRBV6-5 and TRBJ2-3; D perhaps matches TRBD1 (7 bases). CDR1 and CDR2 (germline): MNHEY, SVGAGI. With 2 bases removed from V and 5 bases from J, the gap between germline ends came to 14 bases. The CDR3 is 15 amino acids.

The chain joins TRBV7-3 to TRBJ2-5, with TRBD2 identical over 8 bases. Germline CDR1 SGHTA, CDR2 FQGTGA. The CDR3 loop spans 14 amino acids. The V and J ends lost 5 bases and 5 bases, in that order; junction bases with no gene match: 7. Here the CDR3 DNA reads TGTGCCAGCAGCCCCAGCGGGAGTTTCGAGACCCAGTACTTC. Protein sequence: CASSPSGSFETQYF.

This chain connects TRBV27 to TRBJ2-5; 8 bases align to TRBD1. Trimming removed 4 bases from V and 5 bases from J; junction bases left unmatched: 6. This CDR3 region has 14 residues. Germline assignment: CDR1 MNHEY and CDR2 SMNVEV (reference sequence). The CDR3 DNA is TGTGCCAGCAGTTCCCGGACAGGGCACGAGACCCAGTACTTC. It yields the protein CASSSRTGHETQYF.

On this clone itself: One end of the junction is discordant with germline, which a read error may explain. The V call is TRBV7-7, the J call TRBJ2-2; 7 bases are shared with TRBD1. CDR3 length: 17 residues. CDR1 SSHAT and CDR2 FNYEAQ come from the germline V gene (reference sequence). CDR3 nucleotides: TGTGCTAGCAGCCTAGGGGCCGGGACAGCGAACACCGGGGAGCTGTTTTTT. Amino acids: CASSLGAGTANTGELFF. The full variable domain, completed using reference TRBV7-7 and TRBJ2-2, is GAGVSQSPRYKVTKRGQDVTLRCDPISSHATLYWYQQALGQGPEFLTYFNYEAQPDKSGLPSDRFSAERPEGSISTLTIQRTEQRDSAMYRCASSLGAGTANTGELFFGEGSRLTVL.

This rearrangement joins TRBV5-6 to TRBJ2-1, with 10 bases that match TRBD2. The germline V gene has CDR1 SGHDT and CDR2 YYEEEE. The V gene end was trimmed by 4 bases and the J gene end by 8 bases; junction bases not matched to a gene: 15. The CDR3 consists of 17 residues. CDR3 protein: CASSLLGLAGDGDEQFF. The CDR3 coding sequence is TGTGCCAGCAGCCTTCTGGGGCTAGCGGGAGATGGCGATGAGCAGTTCTTC. Looking up the rest from reference TRBV5-6 and TRBJ2-1 gives the full variable domain: DAGVTQSPTHLIKTRGQQVTLRCSPKSGHDTVSWYQQALGQGPQFIFQYYEEEERQRGNFPDRFSGHQFPNYSSELNVNALLLGDSALYLCASSLLGLAGDGDEQFFGPGTRLTVL.

The rearrangement uses TRBV10-3 and TRBJ2-5; D remains unclear. From germline, CDR1 is ENHRY and CDR2 SYGVKD. This CDR3 region has 15 residues. V was cut by 7 bases and J by 2 bases, with 17 bases left in between. CDR3 nucleotides: TGTGCCATCAACGACCCCATCACGGGTCAAGAGACCCAGTACTTC. Amino acids: CAINDPITGQETQYF.

A single count supports this clone. The chain employs TRBV5-1 and TRBJ1-4, with D hard to call. The V and J ends lost 2 bases and 11 bases respectively, with 25 bases between them. The CDR3 runs 17 residues. The germline CDR1 and CDR2 sequences are SGHRS and YFSETQ. CDR3: CASSLGFSGLADTKLFF. In nucleotides, the CDR3 is TGCGCCAGCAGCTTAGGCTTTAGTGGGCTGGCAGACACGAAACTGTTTTTT.

The count of this clone is one. The chain couples TRBV11-2 to TRBJ2-3, with D tentatively TRBD2 (6 bases). Trimming removed 4 bases from V and 2 bases from J, with 22 bases in between. The length of the CDR3 is 18 residues. Germline V gene sequence: CDR1 SGHAT, CDR2 FQNNGV. CDR3 nucleotide sequence: TGTGCCAGCAGCTCTATTCGGGGACTCCGCCCAAACACAGATACGCAGTATTTT. Translation gives CASSSIRGLRPNTDTQYF.

The V gene is TRBV3-1 (or the pseudogene TRBV3-2), the J gene TRBJ2-7; TRBD1 might be the D (6 bases). The germline V gene encodes CDR1 LGHDT and CDR2 YNNKEL (reference sequence). This CDR3 is built from 15 residues. V shed 1 base and J shed 6 bases, with 16 bases lying between them. This CDR3 reads CASSQGGPDRGEQYF. The CDR3 region has the DNA TGTGCCAGCAGCCAAGGGGGGCCCGATCGTGGCGAGCAGTACTTC.

This sequence joins TRBV12-3 or TRBV12-4 and TRBJ1-2, with D possibly matching TRBD1 (6 bases). The V and J ends lost 4 bases and 5 bases respectively, with 11 bases between them. The CDR3 runs 13 residues. The CDR3 nucleotides read TGTGCCAGCAGTTGGCAGGGGCCGTATGGCTACACCTTC. As protein: CASSWQGPYGYTF.

In this sample, this clone turned up once. This sequence joins TRBV30 and TRBJ2-7; D is ambiguous. Germline V gives CDR1 GTSNPN, CDR2 SVGIG (reference sequence). V was shortened by 2 bases and J by 0 bases, with 11 bases between the two germline ends. The CDR3 sequence is 14 residues long. CDR3 region: CAWSYRSGSYEQYF. For the CDR3, the DNA is TGTGCCTGGAGTTATCGGTCCGGCTCCTACGAGCAGTACTTC.

This clone was counted a single time. The CDR3 spells CASRAFGTDYGYTF. DNA for the CDR3: TGTGCCAGCAGGGCTTTCGGGACAGACTATGGCTACACCTTC. The V gene is TRBV6-6, the J gene TRBJ1-2; 7 bases fit TRBD1. Per the germline V gene, CDR1 is MNHNY and CDR2 is SVGAGI (reference sequence). The trim removed 6 bases at V and 3 bases at J, leaving 7 bases unmatched. The CDR3 covers 14 residues.

This clone was detected a few times. V gene TRBV6-5 combines with J gene TRBJ1-3, with unresolved D. Trimming took off 0 bases at V and 2 bases at J, with 8 bases between the two ends. This CDR3 has 15 residues. CDR1 is MNHEY and CDR2 is SVGAGI in the germline V gene. The CDR3 DNA follows: TGTGCCAGCAGTTACTCGACCGGAGCTGGAAACACCATATATTTT. Its protein product is CASSYSTGAGNTIYF.

The genes are TRBV6-2 or TRBV6-3 and TRBJ2-7, with 7 bases fitting TRBD2. CDR1 is MNHEY, CDR2 SVGEGT, per germline. This CDR3 is 14 amino acids long. The V segment lost 6 bases and the J segment 3 bases; nucleotides outside the gene matches: 8. The CDR3 coding sequence is TGTGCCAGCAGCCCTAGGGGCGGGAGCTACGAGCAGTACTTC. This encodes CASSPRGGSYEQYF.

The V and J genes are TRBV2 and TRBJ1-1; D is unclear. Germline CDR1 reads SNHLY; CDR2 reads FYNNEI. This CDR3 is built from 13 residues. Trimming shortened V by 5 bases and J by 1 base, and 8 bases separated the two germline ends. The DNA for the CDR3 is TGTGCCAGCAGTAAACAGCCGAACACTGAAGCTTTCTTT. This translates into CASSKQPNTEAFF. The variable domain in full, completed from reference TRBV2 and TRBJ1-1, reads EPEVTQTPSHQVTQMGQEVILRCVPISNHLYFYWYRQILGQKVEFLVSFYNNEISEKSEIFDDQFSVERPDGSNFTLKIRSTKLEDSAMYFCASSKQPNTEAFFGQGTRLTVV.